This TCR beta chain was profiled in a study of brain T cells in children with intractable seizures (dated by TCRdb to about 2021). For context, the study as a whole: As a first screen for immune gene transcripts, resected brain tissue from under 70 pediatric epilepsy surgery cases was run on a NanoString immunology panel. Among the roughly twelve selected surgery cases, pre-surgery blood was additionally sequenced for eight, leaving four cases with brain tissue only. General study outcomes and caveats: Viral specificity was inferred solely from CDR3 sequence similarity, and the HCMV serostatus of the patients was not known. Because sequencing depth differed between pre- and post-surgery blood, the absence of clones from the pre-surgery sample may reflect undersampling.

Measured from the cysteine to the phenylalanine, the CDR3 is 15 residues long. Of all the DNA, just the CDR3 is kept, 45 bases in frame from base 1. V is pruned by 5 bases and J by 4 bases, leaving 11 bases of the junction without a gene match. Via the germline V gene (reference sequence), CDR1 is LNHDA and CDR2 SQIVND. The time point label for this specimen denotes: blood from clinic visit 5 months post-surgery; TSC patient then seizure free. The surgery cases showing the highest brain T cell transcript signatures were chosen for TCR beta chain sequencing of brain tissue and, when available, of blood. Prior to surgery, the patients had been treated with at least one anti-epileptic drug. TCR-sequenced patients were children with drug-resistant epilepsy due to tuberous sclerosis complex, focal cortical dysplasia, Rasmussen encephalitis or hemimegalencephaly. The Monarch genomic DNA purification kit was used to extract bulk genomic DNA from unsorted brain tissue and from whole blood.

The immunoSEQ assay was used to generate TCR beta chain sequences from genomic DNA. The authors' pipeline ran thus. CDR3 sequences that did not begin with the conserved framework cysteine at position 104 were removed manually. To get clonality, the normalized Shannon's Diversity Index was subtracted from one, giving values from 0 (maximal diversity) to 1 (oligoclonal). Chi-squared comparison-of-proportions tests assessed whether the same CDR3 differed in frequency between samples, such as brain versus blood. Public clonotypes were identified by searching immuneACCESS, and similarity to known antiviral clonotypes was assessed with the VDJdb browser. The table comes from immuneACCESS by way of TCRdb, which keeps in-frame sequences with V and J called. Part of the clones is missing from these tables; in studies checked, under half for an unresolved V gene and the rest for unknown reasons. Clone size and the V and J calls come from that table; the DNA yielded D and trimming. This sample has under 400,000 clones in its table, and 93% of those were observed once. 4.5% to 7% of the sample is held by the ten biggest clonotypes.

This clone has just a few counts. Its antigen is still unknown. Base qualities are not provided; no much larger clone lies one nucleotide away. The TCR was taken from a boy under two years old with tuberous sclerosis and intractable seizures. Specimen: peripheral blood, collected about 5 months after surgery. The chain is assembled from TRBV19 and TRBJ2-7, with TRBD2 identical over 7 junction bases. The DNA sequence is given as TGTGCCAGTAGTCCCAGCGGGGCGTCCTATTACGAGCAGTACTTC. Its protein is CASSPSGASYYEQYF.